The rows below give T cell receptor beta chains drawn from one sample of a study of regulatory T cells in long-lasting Graves disease. TCRdb independently ran MiXCR on the multiplex PCR reads; one entry per CDR3 protein. The sample holds about 420,000 distinct CDR3 sequences, about 16% seen once. The same sample was also studied in work on T cells in Graves' hyperthyroidism and ophthalmopathy.

The specimen comprised peripheral blood mononuclear cells (PBMCs), sampled at new diagnosis, from a patient treated with antithyroid drugs. Receptor source: a woman aged 18 to 35 with Graves disease. CDR3s leave out the opening cysteine and the closing phenylalanine or tryptophan. Each record gives: V gene, J gene, clone size, CDR3 length, CDR3 protein. Not all rows give a size; the values are once, few, many and, for expanded clones, a class.

TRBV20-1	TRBJ2-7	many	12	SALNRRANYEQY
TRBV15	TRBJ2-7	few	14	ATSDRLAGDPYEQY
TRBV5-4	TRBJ1-5	NA	14	ASSPIQGSRNQPQH
TRBV5-1	TRBJ1-2	few	12	ASSLFAQNYGYT
TRBV12-3/TRBV12-4	TRBJ2-3	many	12	ASSTSGITDTQY
TRBV5-1	TRBJ2-5	many	13	ASSFRLASQETQY
TRBV27	TRBJ2-2	NA	12	ASRLTGGTGELF
TRBV4-3	TRBJ2-3	few	11	ASSRLYTDTQY
TRBV2	TRBJ2-3	many	12	ASSKGLPHDTQY
TRBV30	TRBJ2-3	many	14	AWIRTGGTSTDTQY
TRBV7-9	TRBJ2-5	few	12	ASSSSTGWETQY
TRBV20-1	TRBJ2-3	few	15	SARVWDRTSSTDTQY
TRBV2	TRBJ1-2	many	12	ASSFDGFVDGYT
TRBV7-6	TRBJ2-1	many	15	ASSLAGPPGRDDEQF
TRBV6-5	TRBJ1-3	NA	16	ASSYSLTAHLSGNTIY
TRBV5-6	TRBJ1-4	few	11	ASSFLSGEKLF
TRBV3-1	TRBJ2-5	many	12	ASSQANWGETQY
TRBV19	TRBJ2-7	NA	11	ASSDSPSYEQY
TRBV6-1	TRBJ1-1	few	12	ASRQGIRNTEAF
TRBV7-9	TRBJ2-1	few	10	ASSLEGYEQF
TRBV19	TRBJ2-2	NA	11	ASSGQGPGELF
TRBV7-9	TRBJ1-2	few	11	ASSRQIFYGYT
TRBV6-2/TRBV6-3	TRBJ2-7	NA	11	ASSGIGPYEQY
TRBV10-2	TRBJ2-1	many	12	ASDGDRGINEQF
TRBV6-2/TRBV6-3	TRBJ2-1	NA	17	ASSLAGLAGGGRDNEQF
TRBV29-1	TRBJ2-7	NA	10	SVDDNSYEQY
TRBV6-1	TRBJ1-1	many	13	ASSVWGKGNTEAF
TRBV6-5	TRBJ2-7	many	17	ASSYSRPSGRAGLYEQY
TRBV13	TRBJ2-4	few	12	ASSPEGTKNIQY
TRBV9	TRBJ2-1	NA	15	ASSEPKLAGGYNEQF
TRBV12-3/TRBV12-4	TRBJ1-1	many	9	ASTFGTEAF
TRBV7-9	TRBJ2-1	few	14	ASSGELAGAVDEQF